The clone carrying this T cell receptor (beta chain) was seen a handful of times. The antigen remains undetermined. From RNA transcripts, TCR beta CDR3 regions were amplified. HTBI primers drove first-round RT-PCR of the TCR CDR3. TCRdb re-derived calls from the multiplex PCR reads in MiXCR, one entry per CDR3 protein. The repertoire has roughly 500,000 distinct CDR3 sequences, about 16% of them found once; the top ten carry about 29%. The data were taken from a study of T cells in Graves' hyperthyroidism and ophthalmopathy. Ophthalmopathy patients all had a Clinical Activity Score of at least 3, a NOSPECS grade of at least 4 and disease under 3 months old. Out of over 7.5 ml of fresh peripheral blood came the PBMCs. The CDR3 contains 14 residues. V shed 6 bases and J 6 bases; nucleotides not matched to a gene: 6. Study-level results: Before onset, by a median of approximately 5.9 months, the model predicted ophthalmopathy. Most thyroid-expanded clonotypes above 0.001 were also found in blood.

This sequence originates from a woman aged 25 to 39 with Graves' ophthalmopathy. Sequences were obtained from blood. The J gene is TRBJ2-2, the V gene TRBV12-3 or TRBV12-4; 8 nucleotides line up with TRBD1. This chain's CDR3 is CASRQGQGSGELFF. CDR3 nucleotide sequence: TGTGCCAGCAGGCAAGGACAGGGATCCGGGGAGCTGTTTTTT.